One and the same sample provided the 15 T cell receptor beta chains below, sequenced in a study of regulatory T cells in long-lasting Graves disease. Time point described: persistent/refractory GD, antithyroid drugs over 5 years with positive TRAb. Construction of the TCR library relied on RNA isolated from PBMCs. Construction of the TCR beta libraries employed iRepertoire HTBI primers in conjunction with Arm-PCR of CDR3 regions. TCRdb itself ran the multiplex PCR reads through MiXCR, one entry per CDR3 protein. This sample has around 460,000 distinct CDR3 sequences; 22% occur once, and the top ten carry about an eighth. The sequencing here drew on peripheral blood mononuclear cells (PBMCs), taken when the disease was refractory, from a patient treated with antithyroid drugs. The receptors come from a female donor with Graves disease.

This clonotype showed up just a few times. CDR3 residues: CASTGRGSYEQYF. CDR3 DNA sequence: TGTGCCAGCACAGGGAGGGGCTCCTACGAGCAGTACTTC. The V and J genes are TRBV6-2 or TRBV6-3 and TRBJ2-7; 7 nucleotides align to TRBD2. Per germline, CDR1 MNHEY and CDR2 SVGEGT. V trimming: 7 bases; J trimming: 0 bases; junction bases outside the gene matches: 3. The CDR3 length is 13 residues.

Written as DNA, the CDR3 is TGTGCCAGCAGTGAATTATATGCAGGCCCTTATATTGGCTACACCTTC. Protein: CASSELYAGPYIGYTF. The chain combines TRBV25-1 with TRBJ1-2; unclear D gene. V dropped 1 base and J dropped 7 bases, with 19 bases sitting between them. Germline CDR1 MGHDK, CDR2 SYGVNS. The length of the CDR3 is 16 residues.

The table lists this clonotype with a few counts. V gene TRBV13 combines with J gene TRBJ1-2; no clear D gene. The V gene lost 5 bases and the J gene lost 9 bases, with 16 bases spanning the gap. The germline V gene encodes CDR1 PRHDT and CDR2 FYEKMQ (reference sequence). This CDR3 comprises 13 residues. The CDR3 DNA reads TGTGCCAGCAGCCCCCAGAATAGCGTCAGCTACACCTTC. This gives the protein CASSPQNSVSYTF.

This clonotype was observed at least ten times. The gene calls are TRBV12-3 or TRBV12-4 and TRBJ2-2, with TRBD2 matching 10 bases. Trimming at V came to 5 bases and at J to 6 bases, leaving 9 bases not matched to a gene. The CDR3 loop spans 16 amino acids. CDR3 nucleotides: TGTGCCAGCAGTCGCCCTCCTAGCGGGAGTGCCGGGGAGCTGTTTTTT. It codes for CASSRPPSGSAGELFF.

This sequence joins TRBV6-2 or TRBV6-3 and TRBJ2-7, with D perhaps TRBD1 (7 bases). Per the germline V gene, CDR1 is MNHEY and CDR2 is SVGEGT. This CDR3 region has 15 residues. Trimming pared 5 bases from V and 3 bases from J, leaving 17 bases between. CDR3 sequence: CASSEGQGGIYEQYF. In DNA form, the CDR3 reads TGTGCCAGCAGTGAAGGGCAGGGGGGTATCTACGAGCAGTACTTC.

The rearrangement uses TRBV10-3 and TRBJ2-3, with 14 bases lining up with TRBD2. The CDR3 sequence is 16 residues long. CDR1 ENHRY and CDR2 SYGVKD come from the germline V gene. After removal of 10 bases from V and 0 bases from J, the junction contained 6 bases not matched to a gene. CDR3 nucleotide sequence: TGTGCCACCGGGACTAGCGGGAGAGGGAGCACAGATACGCAGTATTTT. It codes for CATGTSGRGSTDTQYF.

This clonotype has a single count. The rearrangement uses TRBV11-3 and TRBJ2-1; maybe TRBD1 (5 bases). The CDR3 extends over 13 amino acids. The V end lost 3 bases, the J end lost 5 bases, and 8 bases lay between the germline ends. The germline gives CDR1 SGHNT, CDR2 YENEEA. CDR3 amino acids: CASSLSGNNEQFF. In nucleotides, the CDR3 is TGTGCCAGCAGCTTGTCAGGGAACAATGAGCAGTTCTTC. The whole variable domain, remainder taken from reference TRBV11-3 and TRBJ2-1, is EAGVVQSPRYKIIEKKQPVAFWCNPISGHNTLYWYLQNLGQGPELLIRYENEEAVDDSQLPKDRFSAERLKGVDSTLKIQPAELGDSAVYLCASSLSGNNEQFFGPGTRLTVL.

V gene TRBV7-2 combines with J gene TRBJ1-6; no definite D call. Looked up from germline, CDR1 is SGHTA and CDR2 is FQGNSA. The CDR3 is 15 amino acids. V was pared by 5 bases and J by 8 bases, with 16 bases between. DNA for the CDR3: TGTGCCAGCAGCCCAAGGGTCAGTGAGGATTCACCCCTCCACTTT. Protein product: CASSPRVSEDSPLHF.

This clonotype was seen repeatedly, ten times or more. V usage is TRBV12-3 or TRBV12-4 and J usage is TRBJ2-7; D may be TRBD2 (5 bases). This CDR3 is built from 15 residues. V was clipped by 6 bases and J by 4 bases, with 19 bases between them. The CDR3 nucleotides are TGTGCCAGCAGACTAGGGAAGGGATTGGGATACGAGCAGTACTTC. It translates to CASRLGKGLGYEQYF.

This chain connects TRBV4-3 to TRBJ2-3; D might be TRBD1 (6 bases). CDR3 size: 16 residues. Germline V lookup: CDR1 LGHNA, CDR2 YSLEER. Trimming shortened V by 1 base and J by 3 bases, and 14 bases separated the two germline ends. DNA of the CDR3: TGCGCCAGCAGCCAAGGTGAAGGGGGACGGACAGATACGCAGTATTTT. As protein: CASSQGEGGRTDTQYF.

In its sample, this clonotype was seen a few times. The CDR3 reads CASSLAVAGELFF. DNA for the CDR3: TGCGCCAGCAGCTTGGCCGTTGCCGGGGAGCTGTTTTTT. The chain couples TRBV5-1 to TRBJ2-2, with D unclear. Germline V gene data show CDR1 as SGHRS and CDR2 as YFSETQ. The CDR3 totals 13 residues. V was pared by 0 bases and J by 6 bases, with 6 bases between.

The CDR3 loop is CSARDQVFQYF. The DNA for the CDR3 is TGCAGTGCTAGAGATCAGGTCTTCCAGTACTTC. The chain couples TRBV20-1 to TRBJ2-7; D gene unclear. Germline V gene sequence: CDR1 DFQATT, CDR2 SNEGSKA (reference sequence). V was clipped by 0 bases and J by 10 bases, with 10 bases between them. CDR3 size: 11 residues.

The sample holds a few counts of this clonotype. The chain joins TRBV7-2 to TRBJ1-1; possible D gene TRBD1, 5 bases. With 1 base removed from V and 4 bases from J, the gap between germline ends came to 16 bases. The germline CDR1 and CDR2 sequences are SGHTA and FQGNSA. CDR3 size: 16 residues. The DNA of the CDR3 is TGTGCCAGCAGCTTAGAATGGGGGATTGGAAGCACTGAAGCTTTCTTT. Protein: CASSLEWGIGSTEAFF.

This chain connects TRBV10-3 to TRBJ1-2; unclear D gene. Germline V CDR1 and CDR2: ENHRY, SYGVKD. Trimming stripped 7 bases from V and 2 bases from J, with 14 bases between. The CDR3 has 14 amino acids. The CDR3 DNA follows: TGTGCCATCATTGCGCCAGGAAAAAACTATGGCTACACCTTC. Residues: CAIIAPGKNYGYTF.

The J gene is TRBJ2-2, the V gene TRBV28; D is perhaps TRBD1 or TRBD2 (5 bases each). The V end lost 3 bases, the J end lost 3 bases, and 20 bases lay between the germline ends. Per the germline V gene, CDR1 is MDHEN and CDR2 is SYDVKM. The CDR3 has 18 amino acids. The CDR3 nucleotides read TGTGCCAGCAGTTTGGGTGTCTGGGGGAGAGGAGACACCGGGGAGCTGTTTTTT. This sequence encodes CASSLGVWGRGDTGELFF.